Here is one TCR beta chain with its context. This entry is derived from a study of T cells after yellow fever vaccination. A process of 5'RACE template switching, which added a universal primer site and UMIs, was used to make TCR cDNA. TCRdb independently ran MiXCR on the 5' RACE reads; one entry per CDR3 protein. The sample consists of 170,000 or so distinct CDR3 sequences, roughly 6.2% of them appearing once. This CDR3 has 14 residues. V trimming: 6 bases; J trimming: 2 bases; junction bases outside the gene matches: 5. Material: CD4+ T cells sorted from PBMCs, obtained on the day of the first yellow fever vaccination. The TCR sequence derives from a man aged 18 to 30 who received the YFV17D yellow fever vaccine. This rearrangement joins TRBV12-3 or TRBV12-4 to TRBJ2-7; 9 positions match TRBD1. The CDR3 DNA follows: TGTGCCAGCAGGTTGGGACAGGGTGCCTACGAGCAGTACTTC. Translating gives CASRLGQGAYEQYF.